These 17 T cell receptor beta chains came from one sample sequenced in a study of graft-versus-host responses after intestinal transplantation. TCRdb keeps only in-frame clones here, not all; method: immunoSEQ multiplex PCR. The sample has about 99,000 clones; over 75% are singletons. Which antigens these TCRs recognize remains unknown. The sequencing here drew on unstimulated CD4+ T cells sorted from spleen or lymph node cells, taken before intestinal transplant. These receptors were taken from a human donor who received an intestinal transplant.

This chain joins TRBV27 and TRBJ2-5, with D perhaps TRBD2 (6 bases). V was pared by 1 base and J by 3 bases, with 6 bases between. This CDR3 region has 13 residues. CDR1 and CDR2 (germline): MNHEY, SMNVEV (reference sequence). CDR3 in amino acids: CASSLLAEETQYF. The DNA of the CDR3 is TGTGCCAGCAGTTTATTAGCGGAAGAGACCCAGTACTTC.

V and J are TRBV6-4 and TRBJ1-2; a possible D gene is TRBD1 (6 bases). The germline gives CDR1 MRHNA, CDR2 SNTAGT. V was clipped by 0 bases and J by 8 bases, with 22 bases between them. The CDR3 is 17 amino acids. This CDR3 reads CASSDSILNRDEEGYTF. The DNA of the CDR3 is TGTGCCAGCAGTGACTCGATATTGAACAGGGATGAAGAAGGCTACACCTTC.

The chain links TRBV9 to TRBJ2-2; 8 bases agree with TRBD1. The CDR3 is made up of 15 amino acids. Germline V gene data show CDR1 as SGDLS and CDR2 as YYNGEE. V lost 2 bases and J lost 6; bases outside the gene matches: 6. The CDR3 coding sequence is TGTGCCAGCAGCGTCCCGGGACAGGCGTCCGGGGAGCTGTTTTTT. This encodes CASSVPGQASGELFF.

Turning to this clone: Distinct nucleotide sequences in the sample also encode this CDR3. V usage is TRBV10-2 and J usage is TRBJ1-5, with TRBD1 matching 8 bases. CDR3 size: 14 residues. Germline V CDR1 and CDR2: WSHSY, SAAADI. Unmatched junction bases numbered 0, after V lost 0 bases and J lost 5 bases. Here the CDR3 DNA reads TGCGCCAGCAGTGAGTCACAGGGGGATCAGCCCCAGCATTTT. This encodes CASSESQGDQPQHF.

V gene TRBV4-1 combines with J gene TRBJ2-3, with 7 bases that match TRBD2. The CDR3 contains 18 residues. Losses at the gene ends were 6 bases for V and 5 bases for J; bases not matched to a gene: 20. Germline loops: CDR1 MGHRA, CDR2 YSYEKL. Written as DNA, the CDR3 is TGCGCCAGCAGGCAAAGCAAAGTAGGGGAGGGTGCCCGAGATACGCAGTATTTT. Amino acid sequence: CASRQSKVGEGARDTQYF.

This chain connects TRBV18 to TRBJ2-5; 9 nucleotides align to TRBD1. The CDR3 loop spans 15 amino acids. With 0 bases clipped from V and 2 bases from J, the junction kept 1 base outside the gene matches. Germline V CDR1 and CDR2: KGHSH, LQKENI. The CDR3 sequence: CASSPPGQGQETQYF. For the CDR3, the DNA is TGTGCCAGCTCACCACCGGGACAGGGTCAAGAGACCCAGTACTTC. Based on the CDR3 plus reference TRBV18 and TRBJ2-5, the full variable domain is NAGVMQNPRHLVRRRGQEARLRCSPMKGHSHVYWYRQLPEEGLKFMVYLQKENIIDESGMPKERFSAEFPKEGPSILRIQQVVRGDSAAYFCASSPPGQGQETQYFGPGTRLLVL.

The chain has TRBV6-1 and TRBJ1-1, with D uncertain. The germline V and J ends were trimmed by 8 bases and 1 base, with 14 bases remaining between them. Germline values: CDR1 MNHNS, CDR2 SASEGT. CDR3 length equals 14 residues. The CDR3 here is CASLDWIRNTEAFF. The CDR3 DNA sequence: TGTGCCAGCTTGGATTGGATAAGGAACACTGAAGCTTTCTTT.

The V call is TRBV9, the J call TRBJ2-2; tentatively, D is TRBD2 (6 bases). V was clipped by 2 bases and J by 6 bases, with 14 bases between them. The CDR3 is made up of 15 amino acids. Germline CDR1 reads SGDLS; CDR2 reads YYNGEE. The CDR3 loop is CASSVEGRIAGELFF. As DNA, the CDR3 is TGTGCCAGCAGCGTGGAGGGGAGGATAGCCGGGGAGCTGTTTTTT. Filled out from reference TRBV9 and TRBJ2-2, the complete variable domain reads DSGVTQTPKHLITATGQRVTLRCSPRSGDLSVYWYQQSLDQGLQFLIQYYNGEERAKGNILERFSAQQFPDLHSELNLSSLELGDSALYFCASSVEGRIAGELFFGEGSRLTVL.

The rearrangement uses TRBV7-7 and TRBJ1-1, with a tentative D call TRBD1 (6 bases). Trimming shortened V by 5 bases and J by 1 base, and 14 bases separated the two germline ends. This CDR3 spans 15 amino acids. The germline CDR1 and CDR2 sequences are SSHAT and FNYEAQ (reference sequence). The CDR3 reads CASSPWGGENTEAFF. Written as DNA, the CDR3 is TGTGCCAGCAGCCCATGGGGGGGCGAGAACACTGAAGCTTTCTTT. The whole variable domain, filled in from reference TRBV7-7 and TRBJ1-1, reads GAGVSQSPRYKVTKRGQDVTLRCDPISSHATLYWYQQALGQGPEFLTYFNYEAQPDKSGLPSDRFSAERPEGSISTLTIQRTEQRDSAMYRCASSPWGGENTEAFFGQGTRLTVV.

This sequence joins TRBV5-1 and TRBJ1-2; D ambiguous. Germline CDR1 SGHRS, CDR2 YFSETQ. The CDR3 contains 14 residues. The V gene lost 0 bases and the J gene lost 7 bases, with 13 bases spanning the gap. The CDR3 spells CASSLDRAYGGYTF. CDR3 DNA: TGCGCCAGCAGCTTGGACAGAGCGTATGGTGGCTACACCTTC.

The J gene is TRBJ2-3, the V gene TRBV5-1; 11 bases agree with TRBD2. The CDR3 loop spans 16 amino acids. V was clipped by 3 bases and J by 2 bases; unmatched bases: 5. Per germline, CDR1 SGHRS and CDR2 YFSETQ. The CDR3, as DNA: TGCGCCAGCAGCTGGGGGACTAGCGGATTCACAGATACGCAGTATTTT. This sequence encodes CASSWGTSGFTDTQYF.

The rearrangement links TRBV4-1 to TRBJ1-2, with 8 positions matching TRBD1. The germline CDR1 and CDR2 sequences are MGHRA and YSYEKL. After removal of 4 bases from V and 0 bases from J, the junction contained 7 bases not matched to a gene. CDR3 length: 16 amino acids. CDR3 DNA sequence: TGCGCCAGCAGCCCATCCGGGACAGGATCTAACTATGGCTACACCTTC. Translation: CASSPSGTGSNYGYTF.

V gene TRBV11-2 combines with J gene TRBJ2-7, with a weak D call TRBD2 (6 bases). This CDR3 spans 16 amino acids. Trimming removed 4 bases at V and 4 bases at J, with 20 bases between. CDR1 SGHAT and CDR2 FQNNGV come from the germline V gene. The CDR3 region has the DNA TGTGCCAGCAGCTCGGGTGGGGCGGGGATACTATACGAGCAGTACTTC. This translates into CASSSGGAGILYEQYF.

CDR3 bases: TGTGCCAGCAGTTCCGAACGTAGCTCCTATAATTCACCCCTCCACTTT. Amino acids: CASSSERSSYNSPLHF. The chain combines TRBV6-5 with TRBJ1-6; D gene ambiguous. Germline lookup yields CDR1 MNHEY and CDR2 SVGAGI. Trimming left V 4 bases short and J 0 bases short, with 10 bases between. The CDR3 has 16 residues.

V gene TRBV9 combines with J gene TRBJ2-5; no definite D call. V was pared by 0 bases and J by 11 bases, with 20 bases between. CDR3 length equals 15 residues. CDR1 and CDR2 from the germline V gene are SGDLS and YYNGEE. The CDR3 DNA sequence: TGTGCCAGCAGCGTAGGCGGCAGGTCGACTCAAGAGCAGTACTTC. Protein: CASSVGGRSTQEQYF.

CDR3 nucleotides: TGCAGCGTCGTGGAGTACCGACAGACGCAGGGTGGCTACACCTTC. Translated, it gives CSVVEYRQTQGGYTF. The rearrangement uses TRBV29-1 and TRBJ1-2; tentative D call: TRBD1 (5 bases). V lost 6 bases and J lost 7, with 24 bases in between. The CDR3 loop spans 15 amino acids. The germline gives CDR1 SQVTM, CDR2 ANQGSEA.

V usage is TRBV7-9 and J usage is TRBJ2-7; D perhaps matches TRBD1 (5 bases). The CDR3 sequence is 11 residues long. Germline lookup yields CDR1 SEHNR and CDR2 FQNEAQ (reference sequence). Trimming shortened V by 4 bases and J by 6 bases, and 7 bases separated the two germline ends. The CDR3 bases are TGTGCCAGCAGCTGGGGCGGCGAGCAGTACTTC. Translated: CASSWGGEQYF. The complete variable domain, with remaining parts taken from reference TRBV7-9 and TRBJ2-7, reads DTGVSQNPRHKITKRGQNVTFRCDPISEHNRLYWYRQTLGQGPEFLTYFQNEAQLEKSRLLSDRFSAERPKGSFSTLEIQRTEQGDSAMYLCASSWGGEQYFGPGTRLTVT.